The 4 T cell receptor beta chains below were found in one sample sequenced in a study of T cells in Graves' hyperthyroidism and ophthalmopathy. Amplification of TCR beta CDR3 regions was performed using RNA transcripts as template. Using the HTBI primer set, a first-round RT-PCR was run on the TCR CDR3. TCRdb redid the calling of the multiplex PCR reads with MiXCR, one entry per CDR3 protein. Of around 110,000 distinct CDR3 sequences listed, roughly 15% are singletons. The specimen was blood. These receptors were collected from a woman in her fifties or sixties with Graves' hyperthyroidism.

This clonotype has a handful of counts. The chain couples TRBV5-1 to TRBJ2-2, with 7 positions matching TRBD2. The CDR3 consists of 15 residues. Germline V gene sequence: CDR1 SGHRS, CDR2 YFSETQ. The V gene end was trimmed by 4 bases and the J gene end by 0 bases; junction bases not matched to a gene: 3. CDR3 sequence reads: CASSHLAANTGELFF. The CDR3 DNA follows: TGCGCCAGCAGCCATCTAGCGGCGAACACCGGGGAGCTGTTTTTT.

This clonotype was observed at least ten times. The V call is TRBV20-1, the J call TRBJ2-5; D is perhaps TRBD2 (7 bases). Germline loops: CDR1 DFQATT, CDR2 SNEGSKA (reference sequence). CDR3 size: 16 residues. V shed 0 bases and J shed 0 bases, with 14 bases lying between them. The CDR3 loop is CSARDFEGGYQETQYF. DNA for the CDR3: TGCAGTGCTAGAGATTTCGAGGGGGGGTACCAAGAGACCCAGTACTTC.

This clonotype appeared many times. V gene TRBV4-2 combines with J gene TRBJ2-3; 9 bases map to TRBD1. The CDR3 has 15 amino acids. V was pared by 3 bases and J by 1 base, with 2 bases of the junction left unmatched. CDR1 is LGHNA, CDR2 YNFKEQ, per germline. The CDR3 is CASSQGQGRTDTQYF. CDR3 sequence (DNA): TGTGCCAGCAGCCAGGGACAGGGTCGCACAGATACGCAGTATTTT.

This clonotype was seen only a few times. A much larger clone differs by one base, so this may be a read error. The chain carries TRBV6-2 or TRBV6-3 and TRBJ2-7; 9 bases line up with TRBD1. With the DNA end fitting TRBJ2-1 better, the J assignment may be wrong. This CDR3 has 14 residues. In germline, CDR1 is MNHEY, CDR2 SVGEGT. The CDR3 loop is CASSYPGQGYEQFF. CDR3 nucleotide sequence: TGTGCCAGCAGTTATCCGGGACAGGGCTACGAGCAGTTCTTC.